This TCR beta chain stems from a study of cytomegalovirus exposure and HLA in healthy donors. Study-level findings and limits: An analysis done earlier found most TCR beta V segments productive about 87% or about 30% of the time. Certain indistinguishable V segments, among them TRBV6-2 and TRBV6-3, were excluded. Trimming of TCR beta V- and J-genes showed a link, identified in a later analysis, to a missense DCLRE1C variant.

It was with 60 Vbeta and 13 Jbeta primers that the PCR ran. Generated by immunoSEQ multiplex PCR, the TCRdb table keeps only in-frame clones and is missing some. The repertoire includes some 170,000 clones, 70% of them detected once, and roughly 4.5% sits in the top ten. Turning to this clone: No antigen is known for it.

The germline V gene has CDR1 LNHDA and CDR2 SQIVND (reference sequence). The CDR3 contains 16 residues. V lost 3 bases, J lost 2 bases, and 5 bases stayed unmatched. Sequencing used PBMCs. The V call is TRBV19, the J call TRBJ2-1; 9 bases are shared with TRBD2. The source is a young man in good health and CMV-seropositive. CDR3 nucleotide sequence: TGTGCCAGTAGTATTGGTAGCGGGGGCCCCTACAATGAGCAGTTCTTC. Protein: CASSIGSGGPYNEQFF.